The 21 T cell receptor beta chains given below trace back to one sample, sequenced in a study of blood T cell repertoires in COVID-19. Data came from immunoSEQ multiplex PCR; TCRdb stores just in-frame clones and leaves some out. The sample has fewer than 90,000 clones, more than 80% seen once. The sample comprised peripheral blood. These receptors were collected from a woman over 75 with active COVID-19.

The V and J genes are TRBV5-6 and TRBJ2-1; weak D call: TRBD2 (6 bases). Deletions cut 1 base from V and 8 bases from J, with 7 bases between. The CDR3 has 12 amino acids. Germline CDR1 reads SGHDT; CDR2 reads YYEEEE. The CDR3 sequence: CASSLWGDEQFF. CDR3 in DNA: TGTGCCAGCAGCTTGTGGGGGGATGAGCAGTTCTTC.

The J gene is TRBJ2-7, the V gene TRBV18; 14 bases map to TRBD2. Germline CDR1 reads KGHSH; CDR2 reads LQKENI. With 2 bases clipped from V and 2 bases from J, the junction kept 2 bases outside the gene matches. CDR3 size: 16 residues. The CDR3 bases are TGTGCCAGCTCACCAACGGGACTAGCGGGAGCCTACGAGCAGTACTTC. It is translated as CASSPTGLAGAYEQYF.

This chain connects TRBV9 to TRBJ2-1; 13 bases agree with TRBD2. In germline, CDR1 is SGDLS, CDR2 YYNGEE. The length of the CDR3 is 15 residues. V shed 4 bases and J 9 bases; nucleotides not matched to a gene: 7. DNA for the CDR3: TGTGCCAGCAGCCGCGGACTAGCGGGAGAGGGTGAGCAGTTCTTC. Its protein is CASSRGLAGEGEQFF. The full variable domain, rest sourced from reference TRBV9 and TRBJ2-1, is DSGVTQTPKHLITATGQRVTLRCSPRSGDLSVYWYQQSLDQGLQFLIQYYNGEERAKGNILERFSAQQFPDLHSELNLSSLELGDSALYFCASSRGLAGEGEQFFGPGTRLTVL.

This clone turned up a few times. V gene TRBV3-1 (or the pseudogene TRBV3-2) combines with J gene TRBJ2-5, with TRBD2 matching 11 bases. The CDR3 sequence is 15 residues long. V lost 4 bases, J lost 5 bases, and 6 bases stayed unmatched. Germline V gene sequence: CDR1 LGHDT, CDR2 YNNKEL (reference sequence). The CDR3, as DNA: TGTGCCAGCAGCCTTCTTAGCGGGAGGGGGGAGACCCAGTACTTC. Its translation is CASSLLSGRGETQYF.

This chain uses TRBV10-3 with TRBJ2-7; 8 nucleotides match TRBD1. Germline lookup yields CDR1 ENHRY and CDR2 SYGVKD. This CDR3 contains 15 residues. The ends lost 2 bases at V and 5 bases at J; junction bases unmatched: 8. The CDR3 DNA is TGTGCCATCAGTGAGGCGGGACAGGCGACCGACGAGCAGTACTTC. This translates into CAISEAGQATDEQYF.

The chain links TRBV5-8 to TRBJ1-3; 9 bases map to TRBD1. J lost 5 bases, V lost 2 bases, and 5 bases had no gene match. CDR1 is SGHTS and CDR2 is YDEGEE in the germline V gene. The CDR3 is 15 amino acids. The CDR3 region is CASSLQGAGRNTIYF. The CDR3 DNA sequence: TGTGCCAGCAGCTTACAGGGGGCGGGAAGAAACACCATATATTTT.

CDR3 in DNA: TGTGCCAGCAGTGGGAGCGGCTATGGCTACACCTTC. Translated, it gives CASSGSGYGYTF. The chain is built from TRBV7-2 and TRBJ1-2; D gene ambiguous. Trimming cost V 6 bases and J 4 bases, with 9 bases left between them. The CDR3 length is 12 residues. Per germline, CDR1 SGHTA and CDR2 FQGNSA.

The V call is TRBV4-3, the J call TRBJ2-2, with 7 bases identical to TRBD2. This CDR3 spans 17 amino acids. Germline loops: CDR1 LGHNA, CDR2 YSLEER. V lost 0 bases, J lost 1 base, and 5 bases stayed unmatched. CDR3 in DNA: TGCGCCAGCAGCCAAGATCGAGCTAGCGGGAACACCGGGGAGCTGTTTTTT. Protein product: CASSQDRASGNTGELFF.

V is TRBV27 and J is TRBJ1-5; TRBD1 is a possible D gene (6 bases). V lost 7 bases, J lost 0 bases, and 10 bases lay in between. Looked up from germline, CDR1 is MNHEY and CDR2 is SMNVEV (reference sequence). This CDR3 region has 14 residues. Here the CDR3 DNA reads TGTGCCAGCAAACAGGGATATAGCAATCAGCCCCAGCATTTT. Protein sequence: CASKQGYSNQPQHF.

A note on this clone: This sample also contains other DNA sequences that code for the same CDR3. The V and J genes are TRBV19 and TRBJ2-7, with 8 bases identical to TRBD1. V dropped 1 base and J dropped 2; count of bases not matched to a gene: 1. Per the germline V gene, CDR1 is LNHDA and CDR2 is SQIVND (reference sequence). This CDR3 has 14 amino acids. The CDR3 loop reads CASSIGTGTYEQYF. CDR3 nucleotide sequence: TGTGCCAGTAGTATAGGGACAGGGACCTACGAGCAGTACTTC.

DNA for the CDR3: TGTGCCACCAGTGCCTTGGGAGGCACTGAGCGTGTCAATGAGCAGTTCTTC. Its translation: CATSALGGTERVNEQFF. The chain employs TRBV24-1 and TRBJ2-1, with D maybe TRBD2 (6 bases). Germline V lookup: CDR1 KGHDR, CDR2 SFDVKD. Trimming took 5 bases from V and 6 from J, leaving 22 bases between them. The CDR3 length is 17 residues.

This chain links TRBV7-3 with TRBJ2-1, with a possible D match to TRBD1 (6 bases). CDR1 and CDR2 from the germline V gene are SGHTA and FQGTGA. The CDR3 has 16 residues. The V end was cut by 5 bases, the J end by 4 bases, with 18 bases between. CDR3 amino acids: CASSPSGGLPYNEQFF. CDR3 nucleotide sequence: TGTGCCAGCAGCCCATCTGGGGGCCTACCATACAATGAGCAGTTCTTC.

The chain employs TRBV18 and TRBJ2-2; possibly TRBD1 for D (6 bases). CDR1 is KGHSH and CDR2 is LQKENI in the germline V gene. This CDR3 spans 15 amino acids. V lost 2 bases, J lost 4 bases, and 11 bases lay in between. DNA of the CDR3: TGTGCCAGCTCACCAGGTTCAGGGGTCACCGGGGAGCTGTTTTTT. This codes for CASSPGSGVTGELFF.

The rearrangement joins TRBV2 to TRBJ2-7; 8 positions agree with TRBD2. The CDR3 loop spans 14 amino acids. CDR1 SNHLY and CDR2 FYNNEI come from the germline V gene. The trim removed 4 bases at V and 5 bases at J, leaving 7 bases unmatched. The CDR3 sequence is CASSALAGRHEQYF. The CDR3 nucleotides are TGTGCCAGCAGTGCGCTAGCGGGTCGGCACGAGCAGTACTTC.

V usage is TRBV6-5 and J usage is TRBJ2-3; D is uncertain. Trimming removed 7 bases from V and 0 bases from J, with 5 bases in between. The germline gives CDR1 MNHEY, CDR2 SVGAGI. The CDR3 extends over 12 amino acids. The CDR3 reads CASKASTDTQYF. Written as DNA, the CDR3 is TGTGCCAGCAAAGCTAGCACAGATACGCAGTATTTT.

CDR3 protein: CASSLVLADHNEQFF. CDR3 coding DNA: TGCGCCAGCAGCTTGGTGCTAGCGGACCACAATGAGCAGTTCTTC. The chain recombines TRBV5-1 with TRBJ2-1; 7 bases are a match to TRBD2. Trimming took 0 bases from V and 5 from J; bases not matched to a gene: 5. The CDR3 contains 15 residues. Germline V lookup: CDR1 SGHRS, CDR2 YFSETQ.

The rearrangement uses TRBV24-1 and TRBJ2-1, with 9 bases aligning to TRBD1. The CDR3 runs to 13 residues. V gave up 8 bases and J gave up 4 bases; unmatched junction bases: 2. Germline V gives CDR1 KGHDR, CDR2 SFDVKD. The CDR3 here is CATNGQGYNEQFF. The DNA for the CDR3 is TGTGCCACCAATGGACAGGGGTACAATGAGCAGTTCTTC.

V is TRBV6-2 or TRBV6-3 and J is TRBJ2-3; D unclear. Trimming pared 5 bases from V and 0 bases from J, leaving 9 bases between. From germline, CDR1 is MNHEY and CDR2 SVGEGT. The CDR3 spans 14 residues. The CDR3 DNA reads as TGTGCCAGCAGTGACTTGTCTAGCACAGATACGCAGTATTTT. Translation: CASSDLSSTDTQYF.

V is TRBV7-6 and J is TRBJ2-2, with D possibly TRBD2 on 6 matching bases. V was trimmed by 2 bases and J by 0 bases, leaving 10 bases between them. The CDR3 consists of 16 residues. The V gene's germline CDR1 is SGHVS and CDR2 FNYEAQ. The DNA of the CDR3 is TGTGCCAGCAGCTTAAGGCCGGGGGCGAACACCGGGGAGCTGTTTTTT. It specifies CASSLRPGANTGELFF.

The chain couples TRBV5-6 to TRBJ1-6; 7 bases fit TRBD1. CDR1 is SGHDT, CDR2 YYEEEE, per germline. Trimming cost V 7 bases and J 7 bases; bases outside gene matches: 11. The CDR3 runs to 15 residues. The CDR3 region is CASHRRGQINSPLHF. Here the CDR3 DNA reads TGTGCCAGCCACCGGAGGGGACAGATAAATTCACCCCTCCACTTT.

J is TRBJ1-1 and V is TRBV25-1, with a tentative D call TRBD1 (5 bases). Germline CDR1 MGHDK, CDR2 SYGVNS. V was trimmed by 3 bases and J by 6 bases, leaving 11 bases between them. The CDR3 covers 13 residues. CDR3 protein: CASSDNRMSEAFF. DNA of the CDR3: TGTGCCAGCAGTGATAACAGGATGTCTGAAGCTTTCTTT. The whole variable domain, filled in from reference TRBV25-1 and TRBJ1-1, reads EADIYQTPRYLVIGTGKKITLECSQTMGHDKMYWYQQDPGMELHLIHYSYGVNSTEKGDLSSESTVSRIRTEHFPLTLESARPSHTSQYLCASSDNRMSEAFFGQGTRLTVV.